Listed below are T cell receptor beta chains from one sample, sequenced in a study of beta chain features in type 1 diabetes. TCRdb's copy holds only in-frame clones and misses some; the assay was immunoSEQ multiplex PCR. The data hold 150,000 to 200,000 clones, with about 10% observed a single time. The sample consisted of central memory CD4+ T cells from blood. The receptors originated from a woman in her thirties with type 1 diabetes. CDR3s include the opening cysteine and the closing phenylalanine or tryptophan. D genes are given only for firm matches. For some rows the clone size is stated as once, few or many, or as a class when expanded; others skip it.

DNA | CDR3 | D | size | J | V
TGTGCCAGCAATAACAGAGACCAAGAGACCCAGTACTTC | CASNNRDQETQYF | NA | NA | TRBJ2-5 | TRBV6-6
TGTGCCAGTAGTATGCGAGACAGGGGTTCCTCCTACGAGCAGTACTTC | CASSMRDRGSSYEQYF | TRBD1 | few | TRBJ2-7 | TRBV19
TGTGCCAGTGGGGGTCAGGGGGACTATGGCTACACCTTC | CASGGQGDYGYTF | TRBD1 | few | TRBJ1-2 | TRBV6-5
TGTGCCAGTAGCCAGGGGGCGAAAACTGAAGCTTTCTTT | CASSQGAKTEAFF | TRBD1 | few | TRBJ1-1 | TRBV19
TGTGCCAGCAGCTTATGGCGGGACTCCTACGAGCAGTACTTC | CASSLWRDSYEQYF | NA | few | TRBJ2-7 | TRBV13
TGTGCCAGCAGCGTAGGAAAGGCGGGACAGGGGGCGCGGGGCAATCAGCCCCAGCATTTT | CASSVGKAGQGARGNQPQHF | TRBD1 | NA | TRBJ1-5 | TRBV9
TGTGCCAGCGGTTTATACAGGGGCGAAGATACGCAGTATTTT | CASGLYRGEDTQYF | TRBD1 | few | TRBJ2-3 | TRBV6-6
TGTGCCAGCAGCTCAGTAGGGGGAGGGCCATACAATGAGCAGTTCTTC | CASSSVGGGPYNEQFF | NA | NA | TRBJ2-1 | TRBV7-3
TGTGCCAGCGGAACCTCGAGAGGGCTTAGGGGAAACACCATATATTTT | CASGTSRGLRGNTIYF | NA | few | TRBJ1-3 | TRBV14
TGCAGCGTTGAGGAGGGCTCCGACGAGCAGTACTTC | CSVEEGSDEQYF | NA | NA | TRBJ2-7 | TRBV29-1
TGTGCCAGCATGGACAGGGGGACTGCTTTCTTT | CASMDRGTAFF | TRBD1 | few | TRBJ1-1 | TRBV7-9
TGTGCCAGCAGCTTAGCGGTAGCCGAGCAAGATACGCAGTATTTT | CASSLAVAEQDTQYF | NA | few | TRBJ2-3 | TRBV7-2
TGTGCCAGCAGCGTCACCGGGACAGACTATGGCTACACCTTC | CASSVTGTDYGYTF | TRBD1 | few | TRBJ1-2 | TRBV5-4
TGTGCCACCAGCCGGGGGGGCACCTACGAGCAGTACTTC | CATSRGGTYEQYF | TRBD2 | NA | TRBJ2-7 | TRBV15
TGTGCCACCAGCTCGGATCGGGGGAACACTGAAGCTTTCTTT | CATSSDRGNTEAFF | NA | few | TRBJ1-1 | TRBV15
TGCGCCAGCAGCTTGGGTCCAAATCAGCCCCAGCATTTT | CASSLGPNQPQHF | NA | few | TRBJ1-5 | TRBV5-1
TGTGCCTGGCTACAGGGATCCTACGAGCAGTACTTC | CAWLQGSYEQYF | NA | few | TRBJ2-7 | TRBV30
TGTGCCAGCAGTTCCCGAGGGTGGCGGGAGGGCCACGAGCAGTTCTTC | CASSSRGWREGHEQFF | TRBD2 | few | TRBJ2-1 | TRBV28
TGTGCCAGCAGCCGGGCGAGGACTCGGGAGACCCAGTACTTC | CASSRARTRETQYF | NA | NA | TRBJ2-5 | TRBV14
TGTGCCAGCAGTCCCACGGCGGGGTCTCGGCAGTACTTC | CASSPTAGSRQYF | NA | NA | TRBJ2-7 | TRBV11-2
TGTGCCAGCAGCTGGACAGGCGACAATGAGCAGTTCTTC | CASSWTGDNEQFF | TRBD1 | NA | TRBJ2-1 | TRBV5-5
TGTGCCAACCGGGACAGGGGGTACGAGCAGTACTTC | CANRDRGYEQYF | TRBD1 | NA | TRBJ2-7 | TRBV2
TGTGCCAGCAGCATTAAACACAGAGCACAGAACACTGAAGCTTTCTTT | CASSIKHRAQNTEAFF | NA | NA | TRBJ1-1 | TRBV7-8
TGTGCCAGCAGTTCGGCAGGACTAGTCGCCGAGCAGTACTTC | CASSSAGLVAEQYF | TRBD2 | few | TRBJ2-7 | TRBV28
TGTGCCAGCAGCTTCGCCGGGGAGCTGTTTTTT | CASSFAGELFF | NA | NA | TRBJ2-2 | TRBV11-2
TGTGCCAGCAGCTTTAGCCGGGGGGACGAGCAGTACTTC | CASSFSRGDEQYF | TRBD2 | NA | TRBJ2-7 | TRBV5-4
TGTGCCAGCAGCCCCGGGAGGGATCAGTACTTC | CASSPGRDQYF | TRBD2 | NA | TRBJ2-7 | TRBV7-2
TGTGCCAGCAGCTACGCGGGAGTGTACAATGAGCAGTTCTTC | CASSYAGVYNEQFF | TRBD2 | few | TRBJ2-1 | TRBV7-9
TGCAGCGTTTTTCCGGGACAGGGGAGAGGAGGCTATGGCTACACCTTC | CSVFPGQGRGGYGYTF | TRBD1 | NA | TRBJ1-2 | TRBV29-1
TGTGCCAGCAGTCTGGGGAGGAGTGGGAATGAGCAGTTCTTC | CASSLGRSGNEQFF | NA | few | TRBJ2-1 | TRBV6-5
TGTGCCAGCAGTGACCCGCTTGACTCCGCCGATACGCAGTATTTT | CASSDPLDSADTQYF | NA | NA | TRBJ2-3 | TRBV25-1
TGCGCCAGCAGCCAGGGACAGCGTAACTATGGCTACACCTTC | CASSQGQRNYGYTF | TRBD1 | few | TRBJ1-2 | TRBV5-1
TGTGCCTGGAGCCAACTAGGGACAGGGGGGGAGACCCAGTACTTC | CAWSQLGTGGETQYF | TRBD1 | few | TRBJ2-5 | TRBV30
TGTGCCAGCTCACCACAAAGGACTAGCCGGTACAATGAGCAGTTCTTC | CASSPQRTSRYNEQFF | TRBD2 | NA | TRBJ2-1 | TRBV18
TGCGCCAGCAGCTTGGCTGCCGACAGCCACTTC | CASSLAADSHF | NA | few | TRBJ2-7 | TRBV5-1
TGTGCCTGGAGCACCCAGGGGGAGGAGCAGTACTTC | CAWSTQGEEQYF | TRBD1 | many | TRBJ2-7 | TRBV30
TGTGCCATCAGCGATCCGGGACAGGGTAATGAAAAACTGTTTTTT | CAISDPGQGNEKLFF | TRBD1 | few | TRBJ1-4 | TRBV10-3
TGTGCCATCAGTGGACGACCCGGGACTAACAAAAACATTCAGTACTTC | CAISGRPGTNKNIQYF | TRBD2 | NA | TRBJ2-4 | TRBV10-3
TGTGCCAGCAGTGAATCCATCGGGGGCATTCAGTACTTC | CASSESIGGIQYF | NA | few | TRBJ2-4 | TRBV2
TGCGCCAGCAGCCAAGGGCCGACCGAGGAGCAGCCCCAGCATTTT | CASSQGPTEEQPQHF | NA | few | TRBJ1-5 | TRBV4-1
TGCAGCGTTGAGTCAGGGCTTAGGGCCAAAAACATTCAGTACTTC | CSVESGLRAKNIQYF | NA | few | TRBJ2-4 | TRBV29-1
TGTGCCACCCGGCCAGGGGGGATACAAGATTATGGCTACACCTTC | CATRPGGIQDYGYTF | TRBD1 | once | TRBJ1-2 | TRBV6-6
TGTGCCACTTCCACCCGCCAGGGGGCCTACGAGCAGTACTTC | CATSTRQGAYEQYF | TRBD1 | few | TRBJ2-7 | TRBV28
TGTGCCACCAGTAAGCGGGGAACCATGAGGGAGCAGTACTTC | CATSKRGTMREQYF | TRBD2 | few | TRBJ2-7 | TRBV15
TGTGCCACCAGCAGAGCCAGGGCTGATACGCAGTATTTT | CATSRARADTQYF | NA | NA | TRBJ2-3 | TRBV15
TGCGCCAGCTTTACCGGGACTAGGGGCGAGACCCAGTACTTC | CASFTGTRGETQYF | TRBD2 | NA | TRBJ2-5 | TRBV5-1
TGTGCCAGCTCACCTCCGGGACAGTCTGGAAACACCATATATTTT | CASSPPGQSGNTIYF | TRBD1 | few | TRBJ1-3 | TRBV18
TGTGCCAGCAGCCAAGCTGATTTTTGGTTAGCCGATGAGCAGTTCTTC | CASSQADFWLADEQFF | NA | NA | TRBJ2-1 | TRBV14
TGTGCCTGGAGCGCCCTTGGGGGGACTAACTACAATGAGCAGTTCTTC | CAWSALGGTNYNEQFF | TRBD2 | NA | TRBJ2-1 | TRBV30
TGTGCCAGCAGCAAAGCCAGTTGGTCAGATAGCGGGAGTCGAAACATTCAGTACTTC | CASSKASWSDSGSRNIQYF | TRBD2 | NA | TRBJ2-4 | TRBV11-2
TGCAGCGCCAGCGGAAGCACAGATACGCAGTATTTT | CSASGSTDTQYF | NA | NA | TRBJ2-3 | TRBV29-1
TGTGCCAGCAGCCCTGGGGCGGTAGGAGAGACCCAGTACTTC | CASSPGAVGETQYF | NA | NA | TRBJ2-5 | TRBV6-5
TGTGCCAGCAGCCGACCGGGACAGGGCATCAATGAGCAGTTCTTC | CASSRPGQGINEQFF | TRBD1 | few | TRBJ2-1 | TRBV7-9